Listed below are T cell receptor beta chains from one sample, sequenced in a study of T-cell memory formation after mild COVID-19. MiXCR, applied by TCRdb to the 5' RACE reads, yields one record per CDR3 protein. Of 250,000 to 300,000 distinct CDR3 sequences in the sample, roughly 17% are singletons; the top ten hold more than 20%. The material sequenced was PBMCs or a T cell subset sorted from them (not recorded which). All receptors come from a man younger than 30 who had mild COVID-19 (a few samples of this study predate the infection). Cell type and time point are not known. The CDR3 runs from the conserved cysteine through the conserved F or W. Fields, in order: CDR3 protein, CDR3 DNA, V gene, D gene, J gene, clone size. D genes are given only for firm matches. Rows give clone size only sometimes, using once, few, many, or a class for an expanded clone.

CDR3 protein: CASSSRGSTYEQYF
CDR3 DNA: TGTGCCAGCAGCTCCAGGGGGTCTACCTACGAGCAGTACTTC
V gene: TRBV7-9
D gene: TRBD1
J gene: TRBJ2-7
clone size: NA

CDR3 protein: CASSLSVSEDTEAFF
CDR3 DNA: TGTGCCAGCAGCTTGAGTGTCAGCGAGGACACTGAAGCTTTCTTT
V gene: TRBV5-4
D gene: NA
J gene: TRBJ1-1
clone size: NA

CDR3 protein: CASSLAPGAEAFF
CDR3 DNA: TGCGCCAGCAGCTTGGCCCCCGGGGCTGAAGCTTTCTTT
V gene: TRBV5-1
D gene: NA
J gene: TRBJ1-1
clone size: NA

CDR3 protein: CASSIPGVDYGYTF
CDR3 DNA: TGTGCCAGTAGTATCCCAGGGGTTGACTATGGCTACACCTTC
V gene: TRBV19
D gene: NA
J gene: TRBJ1-2
clone size: few

CDR3 protein: CASSVESTHGDTQYF
CDR3 DNA: TGTGCCAGCAGCGTAGAAAGCACCCACGGGGATACGCAGTATTTT
V gene: TRBV9
D gene: NA
J gene: TRBJ2-3
clone size: NA

CDR3 protein: CASTRTDRNQPQHF
CDR3 DNA: TGTGCCAGCACCCGGACAGACCGCAATCAGCCCCAGCATTTT
V gene: TRBV12-3/TRBV12-4
D gene: NA
J gene: TRBJ1-5
clone size: few

CDR3 protein: CASSGSMGRGAEQYF
CDR3 DNA: TGCGCCAGCAGCGGCAGCATGGGCAGGGGTGCCGAGCAGTACTTC
V gene: TRBV4-3
D gene: NA
J gene: TRBJ2-7
clone size: many

CDR3 protein: CASSVTGYSNQPQHF
CDR3 DNA: TGTGCCAGCAGTGTGACAGGGTATAGCAATCAGCCCCAGCATTTT
V gene: TRBV6-1
D gene: TRBD1
J gene: TRBJ1-5
clone size: NA

CDR3 protein: CASSATGATGELFF
CDR3 DNA: TGTGCCAGCAGCGCCACAGGGGCGACCGGGGAGCTGTTTTTT
V gene: TRBV27
D gene: TRBD1
J gene: TRBJ2-2
clone size: NA

CDR3 protein: CASSLDQGSQPQHF
CDR3 DNA: TGCGCCAGCAGCTTGGACCAGGGAAGTCAGCCCCAGCATTTT
V gene: TRBV5-1
D gene: NA
J gene: TRBJ1-5
clone size: NA

CDR3 protein: CASRMIRDIGTEAFF
CDR3 DNA: TGTGCCAGCAGGATGATCCGGGACATCGGCACTGAAGCTTTCTTT
V gene: TRBV2
D gene: NA
J gene: TRBJ1-1
clone size: few

CDR3 protein: CASSTDSSGRGYTF
CDR3 DNA: TGTGCCAGCAGTACAGACAGCTCTGGTCGAGGCTACACCTTC
V gene: TRBV12-3/TRBV12-4
D gene: NA
J gene: TRBJ1-2
clone size: NA

CDR3 protein: CSARDPGQMTYNEQFF
CDR3 DNA: TGCAGTGCTAGAGATCCGGGACAGATGACCTACAATGAGCAGTTCTTC
V gene: TRBV20-1
D gene: TRBD1
J gene: TRBJ2-1
clone size: NA

CDR3 protein: CASSQDHLDGSPLHF
CDR3 DNA: TGCGCCAGCAGCCAAGATCACCTGGACGGATCACCCCTCCACTTT
V gene: TRBV4-3
D gene: NA
J gene: TRBJ1-6
clone size: few

CDR3 protein: CASNLRQGRNSPLHF
CDR3 DNA: TGTGCCAGCAACCTGAGACAGGGTAGGAATTCACCCCTCCACTTT
V gene: TRBV6-6
D gene: TRBD1
J gene: TRBJ1-6
clone size: few

CDR3 protein: CASSPHRDGYTF
CDR3 DNA: TGTGCCAGCAGTCCCCACAGGGATGGCTACACCTTC
V gene: TRBV6-2/TRBV6-3
D gene: NA
J gene: TRBJ1-2
clone size: NA

CDR3 protein: CSAVEGASTDTQYF
CDR3 DNA: TGCAGTGCTGTAGAAGGGGCGAGCACAGATACGCAGTATTTT
V gene: TRBV20-1
D gene: NA
J gene: TRBJ2-3
clone size: many

CDR3 protein: CSAPRGGGATDTQYF
CDR3 DNA: TGCAGTGCTCCTCGGGGCGGGGGCGCCACAGATACGCAGTATTTT
V gene: TRBV20-1
D gene: NA
J gene: TRBJ2-3
clone size: few

CDR3 protein: CASRDHDTTSSYEQYF
CDR3 DNA: TGTGCCAGCAGGGACCACGATACTACCAGCTCCTACGAGCAGTACTTC
V gene: TRBV6-2/TRBV6-3
D gene: NA
J gene: TRBJ2-7
clone size: NA

CDR3 protein: CASSSGRNKETQYF
CDR3 DNA: TGTGCCAGCAGCTCGGGACGAAACAAGGAGACCCAGTACTTC
V gene: TRBV7-2
D gene: NA
J gene: TRBJ2-5
clone size: NA

CDR3 protein: CSVEGGGRAQTYEQYF
CDR3 DNA: TGCAGCGTTGAAGGAGGTGGCAGGGCCCAAACCTACGAGCAGTACTTC
V gene: TRBV29-1
D gene: NA
J gene: TRBJ2-7
clone size: NA

CDR3 protein: CASSGAGSSGNTIYF
CDR3 DNA: TGTGCCAGCAGTGGGGCAGGAAGCTCTGGAAACACCATATATTTT
V gene: TRBV25-1
D gene: NA
J gene: TRBJ1-3
clone size: NA

CDR3 protein: CAIRPSGSSYEQYF
CDR3 DNA: TGTGCCATCAGGCCTAGCGGGAGCTCCTACGAGCAGTACTTC
V gene: TRBV10-3
D gene: TRBD2
J gene: TRBJ2-7
clone size: few

CDR3 protein: CASSLTPRGRNSPLHF
CDR3 DNA: TGCGCCAGCAGCCTAACGCCCAGGGGGCGGAATTCACCCCTCCACTTT
V gene: TRBV4-1
D gene: TRBD1
J gene: TRBJ1-6
clone size: few

CDR3 protein: CASSFGGQIYTF
CDR3 DNA: TGTGCCAGCAGTTTTGGTGGGCAGATCTACACCTTC
V gene: TRBV27
D gene: NA
J gene: TRBJ1-2
clone size: NA

CDR3 protein: CASSLVEGWGKAFF
CDR3 DNA: TGTGCCAGCAGCTTAGTGGAGGGCTGGGGCAAGGCTTTCTTT
V gene: TRBV7-9
D gene: NA
J gene: TRBJ1-1
clone size: NA

CDR3 protein: CASSQETSGAYEQYF
CDR3 DNA: TGCGCCAGCAGCCAAGAAACTAGCGGGGCCTACGAGCAGTACTTC
V gene: TRBV4-3
D gene: TRBD2
J gene: TRBJ2-7
clone size: NA

CDR3 protein: CSVGETQYF
CDR3 DNA: TGCAGCGTTGGGGAGACCCAGTACTTC
V gene: TRBV29-1
D gene: NA
J gene: TRBJ2-5
clone size: many